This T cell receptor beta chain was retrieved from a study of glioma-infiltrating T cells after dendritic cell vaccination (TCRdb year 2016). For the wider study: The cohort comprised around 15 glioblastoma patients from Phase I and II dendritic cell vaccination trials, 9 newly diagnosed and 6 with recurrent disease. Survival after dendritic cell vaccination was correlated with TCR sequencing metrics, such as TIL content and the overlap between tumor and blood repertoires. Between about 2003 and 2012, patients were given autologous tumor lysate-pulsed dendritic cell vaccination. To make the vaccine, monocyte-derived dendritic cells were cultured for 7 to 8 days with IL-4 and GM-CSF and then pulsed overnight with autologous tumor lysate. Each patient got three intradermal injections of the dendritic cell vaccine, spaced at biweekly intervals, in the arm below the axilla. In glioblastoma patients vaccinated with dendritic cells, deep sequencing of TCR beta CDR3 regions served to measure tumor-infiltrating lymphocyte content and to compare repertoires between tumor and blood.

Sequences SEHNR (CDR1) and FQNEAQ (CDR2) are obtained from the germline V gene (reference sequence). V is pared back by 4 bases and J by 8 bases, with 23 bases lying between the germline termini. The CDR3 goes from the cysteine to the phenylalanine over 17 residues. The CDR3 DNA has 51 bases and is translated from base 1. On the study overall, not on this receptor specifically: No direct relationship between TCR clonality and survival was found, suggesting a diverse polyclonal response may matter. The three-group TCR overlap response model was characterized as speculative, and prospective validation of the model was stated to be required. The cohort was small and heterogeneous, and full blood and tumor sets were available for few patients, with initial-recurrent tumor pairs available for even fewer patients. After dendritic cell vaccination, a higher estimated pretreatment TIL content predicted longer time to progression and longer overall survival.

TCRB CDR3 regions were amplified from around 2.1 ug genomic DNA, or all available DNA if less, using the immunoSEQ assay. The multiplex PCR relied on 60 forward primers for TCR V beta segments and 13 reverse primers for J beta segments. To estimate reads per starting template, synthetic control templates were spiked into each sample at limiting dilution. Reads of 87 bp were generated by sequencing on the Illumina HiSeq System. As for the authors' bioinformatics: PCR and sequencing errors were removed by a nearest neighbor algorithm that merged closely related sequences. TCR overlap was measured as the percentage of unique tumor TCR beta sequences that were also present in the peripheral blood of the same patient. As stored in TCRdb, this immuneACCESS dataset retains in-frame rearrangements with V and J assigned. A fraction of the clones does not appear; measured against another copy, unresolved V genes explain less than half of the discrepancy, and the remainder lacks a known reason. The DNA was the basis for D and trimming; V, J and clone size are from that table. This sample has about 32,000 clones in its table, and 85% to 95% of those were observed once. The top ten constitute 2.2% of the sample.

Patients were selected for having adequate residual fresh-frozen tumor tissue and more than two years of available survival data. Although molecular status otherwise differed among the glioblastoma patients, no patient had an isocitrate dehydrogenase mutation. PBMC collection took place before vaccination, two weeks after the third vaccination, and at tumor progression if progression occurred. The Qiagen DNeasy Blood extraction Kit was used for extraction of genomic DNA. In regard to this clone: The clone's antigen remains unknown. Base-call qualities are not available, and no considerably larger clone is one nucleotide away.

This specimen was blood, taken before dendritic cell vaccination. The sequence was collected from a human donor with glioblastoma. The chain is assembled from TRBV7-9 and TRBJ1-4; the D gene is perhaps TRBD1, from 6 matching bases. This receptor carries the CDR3 CASSSTGISTKGEKLFF. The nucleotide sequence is TGTGCCAGCAGCTCCACAGGGATATCTACTAAGGGCGAAAAACTGTTTTTT.